This T cell receptor beta chain was observed in a study of identifying expanded T cells in peripheral blood. This clone was detected only once. Its antigen is not identified. The assay was immunoSEQ multiplex PCR, and TCRdb's table has in-frame clones only and misses some. The profile shows around 56,000 clones, approximately 80% of them singletons. During the collection period, no donor immune events like infections were recorded. Study outcomes and limitations: Approximately 1.1 clones differed between technical replicates, versus around 15 and 18 over time. Approximately 2-week clone count variance significantly increased as total template count grew.

The TCR was taken from a person between 18 and 70 years old in good health. Sequencing was carried out using blood.

CDR3: CASSQAGYEQYV. CDR3 bases: TGTGCCAGCAGCCAAGCAGGGTACGAGCAGTACGTC. The V and J genes are TRBV14 and TRBJ2-7; the D gene is possibly TRBD1 (5 bases). Germline V lookup: CDR1 SGHDN, CDR2 FVKESK. The CDR3 has 12 amino acids. The V end lost 1 base, the J end lost 4 bases, and 5 bases lay between the germline ends.